The entry below gives a single T cell receptor (beta chain) sequence along with its context. The sample originates from a study of blood T cell repertoires in COVID-19. About the study: Italy, Spain and the United States were the sources of the convalescent and acute COVID-19 samples. T cells, B-cell-depleted T cells, or PBMCs supplied cDNA or gDNA.

The J segment lost 6 bases and the V segment lost 4 bases, leaving 13 bases of the junction unmatched. The germline V gene has CDR1 MGHRA and CDR2 YSYEKL. The CDR3 contains 16 residues. Seattle researchers signed up patients amid active infection and tracked them longitudinally. How the authors handled the data: Reference gene primer amplification gave nucleated cell count estimates. Generated by immunoSEQ multiplex PCR, the TCRdb table keeps only in-frame clones and is missing some. D and trimming were read from the DNA, whereas the V and J calls and clone size are those reported in that table. The data hold a few hundred thousand clones, with more than 70% observed a single time.

The sample comprised peripheral blood. The chain recombines TRBV4-1 with TRBJ2-7; 9 bases are a match to TRBD1. The clonotype was recovered from a woman in her twenties or thirties with COVID-19, enrolled during active disease. The CDR3 DNA reads as TGCGCCAGCAGCCTTCGACTTCGGACAGGGGTCGTCGAGCAGTACTTC. This sequence encodes CASSLRLRTGVVEQYF.